This TCR beta chain derives from a study of blood T cell repertoires in COVID-19. Study-level information: The United States, Italy and Spain supplied acute and convalescent COVID-19 samples.

Trimming stripped 0 bases from V and 4 bases from J, with 7 bases between. The CDR3 has 14 residues. Germline-derived CDR1 and CDR2 are MNHEY and SVGAGI. In the original analysis: Amplification with reference gene primers provided the estimates of nucleated cell counts. The repertoire was sequenced with immunoSEQ multiplex PCR; TCRdb's copy has only in-frame clones and lacks some. For V, J and clone size, that table is used; D and trimming come from the DNA. The sample yields about 110,000 clones, 65% to 90% seen once. The sample taken for sequencing was peripheral blood. This chain uses TRBV6-5 with TRBJ1-5; D unclear. This clonotype was obtained from a man aged 45-60 years with acute or convalescent COVID-19. The CDR3 loop reads CASSYSRWNQPQHF. In nucleotides, the CDR3 is TGTGCCAGCAGTTACTCGCGTTGGAATCAGCCCCAGCATTTT.